This TCR beta chain was identified during a study of T-cell reconstitution after alpha-beta-depleted transplantation in children. The V segment lost 1 base and the J segment 2 bases; nucleotides outside the gene matches: 14. Germline CDR1 LGHNT, CDR2 FRNRAP. The CDR3 is made up of 20 amino acids. The authors prepared the TCRbeta library with unique molecular identifiers. MiXCR, applied by TCRdb to the PCR reads, yields one record per CDR3 protein. The sample carries some 400,000 distinct CDR3 sequences, 20% recorded once. The V call is TRBV12-5, the J call TRBJ2-7, with 13 bases aligning to TRBD2. The sample in question was PBMCs from the stem cell graft donor, obtained from the stem cell graft. This sequence originates from a human donor who donated a stem cell graft to a child with acute myeloid leukemia. CDR3 sequence: CASGLDPGLAGQTLTYEQYF. CDR3 DNA sequence: TGTGCTAGTGGTTTGGATCCGGGACTAGCGGGACAAACACTTACCTACGAGCAGTACTTC.